These T cell receptor beta chains were read from a single sample in a study of blood T cell repertoires in COVID-19. The assay was immunoSEQ multiplex PCR, and TCRdb's table has in-frame clones only and misses some. The sample comprises about 340,000 clones, approximately 86% of which are singletons, and roughly 4.2% rests with the top ten. Sample: PBMCs or T cells enriched from blood (not recorded which). These receptors were taken from a woman in her thirties or forties with acute COVID-19. Both conserved end residues are part of each CDR3. A D gene is named only where the DNA matches it firmly. Only part of the rows carry a size: once, few, many, or a class if the clone is expanded.

D,V,size,J,CDR3,DNA
TRBD1,TRBV5-1,-,TRBJ2-1,CASRKPGQTYNEQFF,TGCGCCAGCAGAAAGCCGGGACAGACCTACAATGAGCAGTTCTTC
TRBD1,TRBV5-1,-,TRBJ1-6,CASSRTGDHISSPLHF,TGCGCCAGCAGTCGGACAGGAGATCACATCTCTTCACCCCTCCACTTT
-,TRBV7-9,-,TRBJ2-2,CASSSDRNTGELFF,TGTGCCAGCAGCTCGGACAGAAACACCGGGGAGCTGTTTTTT
TRBD1,TRBV7-9,-,TRBJ1-3,CASSPTGAGNTIYF,TGTGCCAGCAGCCCGACAGGGGCTGGAAACACCATATATTTT
-,TRBV7-2,-,TRBJ1-2,CASSSKRSTGGGYTF,TGTGCCAGCAGCTCGAAACGAAGCACAGGTGGTGGCTACACCTTC
-,TRBV7-3,-,TRBJ1-2,CASAPMQGTYGYTF,TGTGCCAGCGCTCCTATGCAGGGAACTTATGGCTACACCTTC
-,TRBV5-4,once,TRBJ2-5,CASSLKDTGSQETQYF,TGTGCCAGCAGCTTGAAGGACACAGGGTCACAAGAGACCCAGTACTTC
TRBD1,TRBV28,-,TRBJ2-1,CASWGDRSYNEQFF,TGTGCCAGCTGGGGGGACAGGAGCTACAATGAGCAGTTCTTC
TRBD2,TRBV15,-,TRBJ2-1,CATSRGRERSYNEQFF,TGTGCCACCAGCAGAGGGCGGGAGCGCTCCTACAATGAGCAGTTCTTC
-,TRBV27,-,TRBJ2-3,CASSFGSGSYGTDTQYF,TGTGCCAGCAGTTTTGGATCAGGGTCGTATGGCACAGATACGCAGTATTTT
TRBD1,TRBV28,-,TRBJ2-7,CASSSNRGPQDEQYF,TGTGCCAGCAGTTCAAACAGGGGGCCCCAAGATGAGCAGTACTTC
-,TRBV18,-,TRBJ2-1,CASSQTGDEQFF,TGTGCCAGCTCCCAGACAGGCGATGAGCAGTTCTTC
TRBD1,TRBV14,-,TRBJ1-2,CASSQGQGEGYTF,TGTGCCAGCAGTCAAGGACAGGGTGAGGGCTACACCTTC
-,TRBV5-5,-,TRBJ2-3,CASSLAGRADTQYF,TGTGCCAGCAGCTTGGCCGGCAGGGCCGATACGCAGTATTTT
-,TRBV11-3,-,TRBJ2-2,CASSGQGKNTGELFF,TGTGCCAGCAGCGGTCAGGGCAAGAACACCGGGGAGCTGTTTTTT
TRBD2,TRBV4-2,-,TRBJ2-1,CASRRTLAGDNNEQFF,TGTGCCAGCAGGCGTACACTAGCGGGGGACAACAATGAGCAGTTCTTC
-,TRBV13,-,TRBJ1-6,CASSLASQVSQGWGSPLHF,TGTGCCAGCAGCTTAGCCTCCCAGGTCTCCCAGGGGTGGGGCTCACCCCTCCACTTT
-,TRBV19,-,TRBJ2-7,CASPDSIYEQYF,TGTGCCAGTCCAGACAGCATCTACGAGCAGTACTTC
TRBD2,TRBV5-1,-,TRBJ2-1,CASSLGASGYPNEQFF,TGCGCCAGCAGCTTGGGCGCTAGCGGCTACCCCAATGAGCAGTTCTTC
-,TRBV6-5,-,TRBJ1-6,CASSRQGYNSPLHF,TGTGCCAGCAGCCGGCAGGGTTATAATTCACCCCTCCACTTT
-,TRBV6-5,once,TRBJ2-3,CASRPARDTQYF,TGTGCCAGCAGACCCGCCAGAGATACGCAGTATTTT
-,TRBV6-2/TRBV6-3,-,TRBJ2-5,CASSPVVVTQYF,TGTGCCAGCAGCCCCGTGGTAGTCACCCAGTACTTC
-,TRBV18,-,TRBJ2-6,CASSPDSTGANVLTF,TGTGCCAGCTCTCCCGACAGCACTGGGGCCAACGTCCTGACTTTC
-,TRBV28,-,TRBJ1-1,CASNQGPTEAFF,TGTGCCAGCAATCAGGGGCCCACTGAAGCTTTCTTT
TRBD1,TRBV19,once,TRBJ2-7,CASSMQDRVYF,TGTGCCAGTAGTATGCAGGACAGGGTGTACTTC
TRBD2,TRBV5-1,-,TRBJ2-1,CASSSNVASGGNEQFF,TGCGCCAGCAGCTCCAATGTGGCTAGCGGGGGAAATGAGCAGTTCTTC
-,TRBV3-1/TRBV3-2,-,TRBJ1-3,CASSQESVFGIPSGNTIYF,TGTGCCAGCAGCCAAGAATCGGTCTTCGGGATCCCCTCTGGAAACACCATATATTTT
-,TRBV7-3,-,TRBJ1-1,CASSLTSDTEAFF,TGTGCCAGCAGCTTAACTTCGGACACTGAAGCTTTCTTT
-,TRBV4-2,-,TRBJ1-6,CASSQDWGLTNSPLHF,TGTGCCAGCAGCCAAGACTGGGGACTGACCAATTCACCCCTCCACTTT
-,TRBV6-5,-,TRBJ1-2,CASSYSRGRDYGYTF,TGTGCCAGCAGTTACTCGAGGGGGAGGGACTATGGCTACACCTTC
TRBD1,TRBV12-3/TRBV12-4,-,TRBJ1-2,CASSPGTGGYTF,TGTGCCAGCAGTCCCGGGACAGGAGGCTACACCTTC
TRBD1,TRBV4-2,-,TRBJ1-4,CASSPTGQANEKLFF,TGTGCCAGCAGCCCTACCGGACAGGCTAATGAAAAACTGTTTTTT
-,TRBV4-1,-,TRBJ1-2,CASSQGGGRGNYGYTF,TGCGCCAGCAGCCAAGGGGGGGGGCGCGGGAACTATGGCTACACCTTC
TRBD2,TRBV29-1,-,TRBJ2-1,CSVELPSGIDFNEQFF,TGCAGCGTTGAGTTACCCAGCGGGATCGACTTTAATGAGCAGTTCTTC
-,TRBV4-2,-,TRBJ1-2,CASSQALNYGYTF,TGTGCCAGCAGCCAAGCCCTTAACTATGGCTACACCTTC
TRBD1,TRBV7-9,-,TRBJ2-2,CASSFDRGITGELFF,TGTGCCAGCAGCTTCGACAGGGGAATCACCGGGGAGCTGTTTTTT
TRBD1,TRBV7-3,-,TRBJ2-7,CASSFTGGGEQYF,TGTGCCAGCAGCTTCACAGGGGGCGGCGAGCAGTACTTC
TRBD1,TRBV9,-,TRBJ1-5,CASSGGQGARDHYSNQPQHF,TGTGCCAGCAGCGGGGGACAGGGGGCGAGGGACCACTATAGCAATCAGCCCCAGCATTTT
TRBD1,TRBV28,-,TRBJ1-2,CASSAGTGRGYTF,TGTGCCAGCAGCGCAGGGACAGGAAGGGGCTACACCTTC
-,TRBV2,-,TRBJ1-4,CASSKQGLATNEKLFF,TGTGCCAGCAGTAAACAGGGCCTTGCAACTAATGAAAAACTGTTTTTT
-,TRBV14,few,TRBJ1-2,CASSQGALYGYTF,TGTGCCAGCAGCCAAGGGGCCCTCTATGGCTACACCTTC
TRBD1,TRBV11-2,-,TRBJ2-4,CASRTHRDSKNIQYF,TGTGCCAGCAGAACACACCGGGACAGCAAAAACATTCAGTACTTC
-,TRBV19,-,TRBJ2-7,CASSIAPGPTYAGEQYF,TGTGCCAGTAGTATAGCCCCGGGTCCCACCTACGCTGGCGAGCAGTACTTC
-,TRBV9,-,TRBJ1-4,CASSGTDYEKLFF,TGTGCCAGCAGCGGGACTGACTATGAAAAACTGTTTTTT
TRBD1,TRBV24-1,-,TRBJ2-3,CATSVGTGVTDTQYF,TGTGCCACCAGTGTTGGGACAGGGGTCACAGATACGCAGTATTTT
-,TRBV7-2,-,TRBJ2-3,CASSLQGKDTQYF,TGTGCCAGCAGCCTACAGGGCAAAGATACGCAGTATTTT
TRBD1,TRBV14,-,TRBJ2-1,CASSKRTGAPLSSYNEQFF,TGTGCCAGCAGCAAGAGGACAGGGGCTCCCTTGAGCTCCTACAATGAGCAGTTCTTC
-,TRBV28,-,TRBJ1-6,CASIGTPYNSPLHF,TGTGCCAGCATCGGGACACCTTATAATTCACCCCTCCACTTT
-,TRBV4-1,-,TRBJ1-5,CASSQDHGGPQPQHF,TGCGCCAGCAGCCAAGATCACGGGGGGCCTCAGCCCCAGCATTTT
-,TRBV6-1,-,TRBJ2-5,CASSEVGRETQYF,TGTGCCAGCAGTGAGGTGGGCAGGGAGACCCAGTACTTC
TRBD2,TRBV27,-,TRBJ2-2,CASSPYVTSGNTGELFF,TGTGCCAGCAGCCCATATGTGACTAGCGGGAACACCGGGGAGCTGTTTTTT
-,TRBV5-4,-,TRBJ2-5,CASSLHFYREETQYF,TGTGCCAGCAGTTTACATTTCTACAGGGAAGAGACCCAGTACTTC
TRBD1,TRBV9,-,TRBJ2-2,CASSAETGAWGNTGELFF,TGTGCCAGCAGCGCAGAGACAGGGGCGTGGGGTAACACCGGGGAGCTGTTTTTT
-,TRBV5-1,-,TRBJ2-1,CASSPTWGRELSNEQFF,TGCGCCAGCAGCCCGACGTGGGGACGGGAGCTCTCAAATGAGCAGTTCTTC
-,TRBV2,-,TRBJ1-5,CASRPPGLNSNQPQHF,TGTGCCAGCAGACCGCCGGGATTAAATAGCAATCAGCCCCAGCATTTT